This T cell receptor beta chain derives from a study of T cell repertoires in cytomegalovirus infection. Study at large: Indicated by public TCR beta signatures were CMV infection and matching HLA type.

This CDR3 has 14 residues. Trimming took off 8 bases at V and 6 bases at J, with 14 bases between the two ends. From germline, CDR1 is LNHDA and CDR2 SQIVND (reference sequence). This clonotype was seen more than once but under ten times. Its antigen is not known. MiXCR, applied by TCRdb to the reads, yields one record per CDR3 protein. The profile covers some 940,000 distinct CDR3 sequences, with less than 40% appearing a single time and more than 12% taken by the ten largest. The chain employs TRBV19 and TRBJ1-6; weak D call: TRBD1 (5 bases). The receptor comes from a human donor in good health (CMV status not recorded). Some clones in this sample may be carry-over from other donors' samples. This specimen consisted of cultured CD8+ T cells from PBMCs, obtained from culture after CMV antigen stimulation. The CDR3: CASATTELNSPLHF. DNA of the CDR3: TGTGCCAGTGCCACGACAGAGCTTAATTCACCCCTCCACTTT.